A single sample is the source of the 26 T cell receptor beta chains below, sequenced in a study of CD8 T cells in ankylosing spondylitis. A single record per CDR3 protein comes from TCRdb applying MiXCR to the 5' RACE reads. The sample records 150,000 or so distinct CDR3 sequences, about 32% being singletons. The specimen sequenced was synovial fluid, either unsorted or a sorted T cell fraction (not recorded which). Receptors originate from a male donor with ankylosing spondylitis.

This clonotype was observed a few times. This CDR3 reads CSAQSSGPIYNEQFF. CDR3 nucleotides: TGCAGTGCGCAATCTAGCGGTCCGATCTACAATGAGCAGTTCTTC. V usage is TRBV20-1 and J usage is TRBJ2-1, with 7 bases lining up with TRBD2. V lost 6 bases to trimming and J lost 3 bases; unmatched junction nucleotides: 11. CDR3 size: 15 residues. Germline CDR1 reads DFQATT; CDR2 reads SNEGSKA (reference sequence).

This clonotype was seen repeatedly, ten times or more. The chain joins TRBV3-1 to TRBJ2-5; TRBD2 matches at 12 bases. The V gene end was trimmed by 0 bases and the J gene end by 0 bases; junction bases not matched to a gene: 2. Per the germline V gene, CDR1 is LGHDT and CDR2 is YNNKEL (reference sequence). The CDR3 sequence is 17 residues long. CDR3 sequence: CASSQEWTSGNQETQYF. CDR3 nucleotide sequence: TGTGCCAGCAGCCAAGAATGGACTAGCGGGAACCAAGAGACCCAGTACTTC.

In this sample, this clonotype turned up a few times. V is TRBV5-1 and J is TRBJ1-1; D unclear. The germline V gene encodes CDR1 SGHRS and CDR2 YFSETQ. Trimming took 0 bases from V and 3 from J, leaving 15 bases between them. The CDR3 is 16 amino acids. The DNA of the CDR3 is TGCGCCAGCAGCTTGGAGACTTACAAGATGGACACTGAAGCTTTCTTT. It yields the protein CASSLETYKMDTEAFF.

This clonotype turned up a few times. The CDR3 DNA is TGTGCCAGCGGAGGGCAGGGGGCTGGTGGCTACACCTTC. It is translated as CASGGQGAGGYTF. J is TRBJ1-2 and V is TRBV12-3 or TRBV12-4; 8 bases match TRBD1. V dropped 8 bases and J dropped 7; count of bases not matched to a gene: 9. The CDR3 spans 13 residues.

By proportion, this clonotype is medium-sized. A read error may account for a junction end that differs from germline. This rearrangement joins TRBV29-1 to TRBJ1-1, with D possibly TRBD1 on 5 matching bases. The length of the CDR3 is 14 residues. The germline V gene encodes CDR1 SQVTM and CDR2 ANQGSEA. CDR3 protein: CSAEFGDLNTEAFF. The CDR3, as DNA: TGCAGCGCTGAATTTGGGGACTTGAACACTGAAGCTTTCTTT.

The chain joins TRBV12-3 or TRBV12-4 to TRBJ1-1; 7 bases agree with TRBD1. The CDR3 totals 15 residues. With V trimmed by 5 bases and J by 6 bases, 12 bases remained unmatched. DNA of the CDR3: TGTGCCAGCAGTCTACAGGGGAGTGGATGGGCTGAAGCTTTCTTT. It specifies CASSLQGSGWAEAFF.

The V call is TRBV20-1, the J call TRBJ1-2; 8 nucleotides match TRBD1. After removal of 3 bases from V and 6 bases from J, the junction contained 9 bases not matched to a gene. The CDR3 is 14 residues long. Germline V CDR1 and CDR2: DFQATT, SNEGSKA (reference sequence). Here the CDR3 reads CSASLETGANGYTF. The CDR3 coding sequence is TGCAGTGCTAGCCTTGAGACAGGGGCAAATGGCTACACCTTC.

This clonotype was observed at least ten times. The gene calls are TRBV6-1 and TRBJ2-7; the match to TRBD1 covers 8 bases. The CDR3 is 14 residues long. Germline V gives CDR1 MNHNS, CDR2 SASEGT. V lost 6 bases to trimming and J lost 3 bases; unmatched junction nucleotides: 7. The CDR3 nucleotides read TGTGCCAGCAGAAAGGGACAGGCGGTCTACGAGCAGTACTTC. Protein sequence: CASRKGQAVYEQYF.

This clonotype turned up a few times. The chain joins TRBV7-2 to TRBJ1-1; D gene uncertain. The CDR3 is 14 residues long. The V end was cut by 4 bases, the J end by 0 bases, with 9 bases between. CDR1 SGHTA and CDR2 FQGNSA come from the germline V gene. For the CDR3, the DNA is TGTGCCAGCAGCTCCGGCCCCTTGAACACTGAAGCTTTCTTT. Its protein product is CASSSGPLNTEAFF.

V gene TRBV6-1 combines with J gene TRBJ1-2, with TRBD1 as a possible D gene (6 bases). V was shortened by 5 bases and J by 6 bases, with 13 bases between the two germline ends. Germline values: CDR1 MNHNS, CDR2 SASEGT. The CDR3 is 13 residues long. Here the CDR3 DNA reads TGTGCCAGCAGTCCACAGGGTGGCCATGGCTACACCTTC. Protein product: CASSPQGGHGYTF.

V and J are TRBV6-1 and TRBJ2-7; a weak D match, TRBD2 (5 bases). The V end was cut by 10 bases, the J end by 5 bases, with 21 bases between. The CDR3 runs 14 residues. CDR1 is MNHNS, CDR2 SASEGT, per germline. CDR3 sequence (DNA): TGTGCCACTAGGACCCTCGTGGGAGTGGACGAGCAGTACTTC. Translation: CATRTLVGVDEQYF.

This clonotype was observed a handful of times. This chain uses TRBV5-6 with TRBJ2-6, with 8 nucleotides matching TRBD1. The germline gives CDR1 SGHDT, CDR2 YYEEEE. V was pared by 0 bases and J by 0 bases, with 8 bases of the junction left unmatched. This CDR3 is 19 amino acids long. The CDR3 here is CASSLGGDRGFSGANVLTF. The CDR3 DNA is TGTGCCAGCAGCTTGGGGGGCGACAGGGGATTCTCTGGGGCCAACGTCCTGACTTTC.

This clonotype was seen a few times. This chain links TRBV12-3 or TRBV12-4 with TRBJ2-1, with a tentative D call TRBD1 (6 bases). The CDR3 runs to 13 residues. V was clipped by 6 bases and J by 5 bases, with 11 bases between them. The CDR3 loop is CASRQGNDNEQFF. Written as DNA, the CDR3 is TGTGCCAGCAGACAGGGTAATGACAATGAGCAGTTCTTC.

Concerning this clonotype: A read error may be the cause here, since a much bigger clone is one base away. The J gene is TRBJ1-4, the V gene TRBV27; D unclear. The V end lost 6 bases, the J end lost 9 bases, and 14 bases lay between the germline ends. The CDR3 is 13 amino acids. CDR1 and CDR2 from the germline V gene are MNHEY and SMNVEV (reference sequence). CDR3 in amino acids: CASRDGQRKKLFF. The CDR3 bases are TGTGCCAGCAGGGACGGTCAGAGGAAAAAACTGTTTTTT.

This clonotype appeared a few times. V is TRBV20-1 and J is TRBJ1-5; possible D gene TRBD1, 5 bases. The CDR3 loop spans 11 amino acids. Trimming removed 7 bases at V and 6 bases at J, with 10 bases between. Germline V lookup: CDR1 DFQATT, CDR2 SNEGSKA (reference sequence). CDR3 coding DNA: TGCAGTGGGGGAGGGGCTCAGCCCCAGCATTTT. Its protein is CSGGGAQPQHF.

The chain joins TRBV27 to TRBJ2-2; tentative D call: TRBD1 (5 bases). CDR3 length: 13 amino acids. Germline V CDR1 and CDR2: MNHEY, SMNVEV (reference sequence). V lost 2 bases and J 4 bases, leaving 5 bases between the germline ends. The CDR3 loop is CASSLRGTGELFF. The CDR3 region has the DNA TGTGCCAGCAGTTTAAGGGGCACCGGGGAGCTGTTTTTT.

In this sample, this clonotype turned up once. This rearrangement joins TRBV7-9 to TRBJ2-1, with D hard to call. V was trimmed by 5 bases and J by 2 bases, leaving 7 bases between them. CDR3 length equals 13 residues. Germline V gene lookup returns CDR1 SEHNR and CDR2 FQNEAQ (reference sequence). CDR3 in DNA: TGTGCCAGCAGCCCTCTTACCTACAATGAGCAGTTCTTC. This gives the protein CASSPLTYNEQFF. Looking up the rest from reference TRBV7-9 and TRBJ2-1 gives the full variable domain: DTGVSQNPRHKITKRGQNVTFRCDPISEHNRLYWYRQTLGQGPEFLTYFQNEAQLEKSRLLSDRFSAERPKGSFSTLEIQRTEQGDSAMYLCASSPLTYNEQFFGPGTRLTVL.

This clonotype has only a few counts. The rearrangement links TRBV10-3 to TRBJ2-7; D remains ambiguous. The CDR3 spans 13 residues. The ends were cut back, 6 bases at V and 0 bases at J, with 9 bases in the middle. Germline V gene lookup returns CDR1 ENHRY and CDR2 SYGVKD. The CDR3 region is CAISGFSSYEQYF. The CDR3 coding sequence is TGTGCCATCAGCGGGTTTAGCTCCTACGAGCAGTACTTC.

The chain is built from TRBV7-2 and TRBJ2-1; TRBD2 matches at 8 bases. This CDR3 region has 15 residues. V shed 5 bases and J 5 bases; nucleotides not matched to a gene: 8. Germline CDR1 and CDR2: SGHTA and FQGNSA. CDR3 protein: CASSRGGSGDNEQFF. The CDR3 DNA reads TGTGCCAGCAGCCGAGGGGGTAGCGGGGACAATGAGCAGTTCTTC.

This clonotype has only a few counts. The chain has TRBV11-3 and TRBJ2-2; maybe TRBD1 (5 bases). The germline gives CDR1 SGHNT, CDR2 YENEEA. The CDR3 length is 15 residues. The germline V and J ends were trimmed by 0 bases and 3 bases, with 8 bases remaining between them. The CDR3 DNA is TGTGCCAGCAGCTTAGATAGCAGGGACACCGGGGAGCTGTTTTTT. Translation gives CASSLDSRDTGELFF.

V gene TRBV20-1 combines with J gene TRBJ2-7; TRBD2 agrees at 7 bases. With V trimmed by 4 bases and J by 3 bases, 12 bases remained unmatched. CDR3 size: 15 residues. Germline V gene lookup returns CDR1 DFQATT and CDR2 SNEGSKA (reference sequence). Here the CDR3 DNA reads TGCAGTGCTAACCCCAGAGAGACTAGCAGCTACGAGCAGTACTTC. This gives the protein CSANPRETSSYEQYF.

This clonotype was seen ten or more times. The rearrangement uses TRBV28 and TRBJ2-1; TRBD2 matches at 8 bases. V shed 5 bases, J shed 3 bases, and the junction held 9 bases outside the gene matches. The length of the CDR3 is 16 residues. The germline CDR1 and CDR2 sequences are MDHEN and SYDVKM. The CDR3 DNA reads TGTGCCAGCAGTCCCCCCCTAGCGGGCCTCTACAATGAGCAGTTCTTC. Its protein is CASSPPLAGLYNEQFF.

This clonotype was detected only a few times. The gene calls are TRBV9 and TRBJ1-2; D gene uncertain. V gave up 0 bases and J gave up 1 base, with 10 bases separating them. The V gene's germline CDR1 is SGDLS and CDR2 YYNGEE. The CDR3 is 15 residues long. The CDR3 reads CASSVGDTNNYGYTF. The CDR3 bases are TGTGCCAGCAGCGTAGGAGACACCAATAACTATGGCTACACCTTC.

The chain employs TRBV7-9 and TRBJ2-5; D gene unclear. Germline CDR1 is SEHNR and CDR2 is FQNEAQ (reference sequence). Trimming took off 3 bases at V and 3 bases at J, with 11 bases between the two ends. The CDR3 runs 14 residues. CDR3 nucleotides: TGTGCCAGCAGCTTGGCGCAGGTGAAAGAGACCCAGTACTTC. Translated: CASSLAQVKETQYF.

About this clonotype itself: Sequence at one end of the junction differs from germline and may be a read error. V usage is TRBV5-1 and J usage is TRBJ2-7; TRBD2 aligns across 8 bases. Germline lookup yields CDR1 SGHRS and CDR2 YFSETQ. This CDR3 is built from 16 residues. CDR3 in DNA: TGCGCCAGCAGCTCGATCAGCGGGAGCGTCTCCTTCGAGCAGTACTTC. Protein product: CASSSISGSVSFEQYF.

This clonotype was counted at least ten times. This chain uses TRBV20-1 with TRBJ1-2; D remains ambiguous. CDR3 size: 12 residues. V shed 0 bases and J shed 2 bases, with 4 bases lying between them. Germline values: CDR1 DFQATT, CDR2 SNEGSKA (reference sequence). This CDR3 is CSARDENYGYTF. As DNA, the CDR3 is TGCAGTGCTAGAGACGAAAACTATGGCTACACCTTC.